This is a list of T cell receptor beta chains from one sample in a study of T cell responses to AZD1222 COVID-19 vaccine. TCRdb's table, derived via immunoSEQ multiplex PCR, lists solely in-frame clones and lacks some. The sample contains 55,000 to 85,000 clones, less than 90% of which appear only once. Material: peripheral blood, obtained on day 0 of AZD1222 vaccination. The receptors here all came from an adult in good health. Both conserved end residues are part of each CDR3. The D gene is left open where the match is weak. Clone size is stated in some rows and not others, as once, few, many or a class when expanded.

CASSQGNVGNTIYF	TGTGCCAGCAGCCAGGGGAATGTGGGAAACACCATATATTTT	14	NA	NA	TRBJ1-3	TRBV5-6
CASSRAISYNEQFF	TGTGCCAGCAGCCGAGCCATATCCTACAATGAGCAGTTCTTC	14	NA	NA	TRBJ2-1	TRBV28
CASMDSPYEQYF	TGTGCCAGCATGGACAGTCCCTACGAGCAGTACTTC	12	NA	few	TRBJ2-7	TRBV6-5
CASSLGLRGQYEQYF	TGTGCCAGCAGCTTAGGCCTCAGGGGGCAGTACGAGCAGTACTTC	15	TRBD1	NA	TRBJ2-7	TRBV28
CASSPDLGQVYGYTF	TGTGCCAGCAGTCCGGACCTTGGCCAGGTCTATGGCTACACCTTC	15	NA	NA	TRBJ1-2	TRBV28
CASSLSRQGFMNTEAFF	TGTGCCAGCAGTTTATCCCGACAGGGATTTATGAACACTGAAGCTTTCTTT	17	TRBD1	NA	TRBJ1-1	TRBV27
CASRTGGMNYGYTF	TGTGCCAGCAGGACAGGTGGTATGAACTATGGCTACACCTTC	14	NA	once	TRBJ1-2	TRBV28
CASSQMRGGHNEQFF	TGTGCCAGCAGCCAAATGCGCGGGGGTCACAATGAGCAGTTCTTC	15	TRBD2	NA	TRBJ2-1	TRBV11-3
CASSFGRGPQYF	TGTGCCAGCAGTTTCGGAAGGGGGCCGCAGTACTTC	12	TRBD1	once	TRBJ2-7	TRBV12-3/TRBV12-4
CASSAQERYGYTF	TGTGCCAGCAGTGCACAGGAACGTTATGGCTACACCTTC	13	NA	NA	TRBJ1-2	TRBV2
CASSGITDTQYF	TGTGCCAGCAGTGGAATCACAGATACGCAGTATTTT	12	NA	NA	TRBJ2-3	TRBV5-8
CASSPRGDGNTIYF	TGTGCCAGCAGCCCCCGAGGAGACGGAAACACCATATATTTT	14	NA	NA	TRBJ1-3	TRBV3-1/TRBV3-2
CASRDDYEQYF	TGCGCCAGCCGGGACGATTACGAGCAGTACTTC	11	NA	NA	TRBJ2-7	TRBV5-1
CASSLTPNTEAFF	TGTGCCAGCAGCTTAACACCGAACACTGAAGCTTTCTTT	13	NA	few	TRBJ1-1	TRBV7-3
CASSERGQPNLMNTEAFF	TGTGCCAGCAGCGAGAGGGGACAGCCTAACCTAATGAACACTGAAGCTTTCTTT	18	TRBD1	NA	TRBJ1-1	TRBV9
CASSSTDNPSEQYF	TGTGCCAGCAGCTCTACGGACAATCCCTCCGAGCAGTACTTC	14	NA	once	TRBJ2-7	TRBV6-2/TRBV6-3
CASSLRGNQPQHF	TGTGCCAGCAGTTTACGGGGCAATCAGCCCCAGCATTTT	13	NA	once	TRBJ1-5	TRBV12-3/TRBV12-4
CASSFGLGESDTQYF	TGTGCCAGCAGCTTTGGCCTTGGGGAGTCAGATACGCAGTATTTT	15	NA	NA	TRBJ2-3	TRBV7-2
CASSYSYGDETQYF	TGTGCCAGCAGTTACTCGTACGGGGACGAGACCCAGTACTTC	14	NA	NA	TRBJ2-5	TRBV6-5
CASSPSNVLTF	TGTGCCAGCTCCCCCTCCAACGTCCTGACTTTC	11	NA	NA	TRBJ2-6	TRBV12-3/TRBV12-4
CASSLTGAQETQYF	TGTGCCAGCAGCCTAACCGGAGCCCAAGAGACCCAGTACTTC	14	NA	few	TRBJ2-5	TRBV3-1/TRBV3-2
CASSLMGLHTDTQYF	TGTGCCAGCAGCTTAATGGGGCTCCACACAGATACGCAGTATTTT	15	NA	once	TRBJ2-3	TRBV7-2